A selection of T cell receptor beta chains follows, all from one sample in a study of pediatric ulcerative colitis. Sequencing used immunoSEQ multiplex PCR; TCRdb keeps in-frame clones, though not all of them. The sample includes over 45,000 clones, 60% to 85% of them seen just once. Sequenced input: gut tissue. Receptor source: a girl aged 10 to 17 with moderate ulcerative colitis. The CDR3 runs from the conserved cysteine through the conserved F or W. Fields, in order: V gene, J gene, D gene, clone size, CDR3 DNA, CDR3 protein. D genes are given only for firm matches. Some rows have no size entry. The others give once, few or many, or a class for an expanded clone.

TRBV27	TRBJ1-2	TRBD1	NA	TGTGCCAGCAGCTTTCATCGAACAGGGGCCCCCTCATCTAACTATGGCTACACCTTC	CASSFHRTGAPSSNYGYTF
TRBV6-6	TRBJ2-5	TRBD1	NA	TGTGCCAGCAGTTACTCGGGACAGGGGATGCAAGAGACCCAGTACTTC	CASSYSGQGMQETQYF
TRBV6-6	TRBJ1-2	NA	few	TGTGCCAGCAGGGAGGCCGTGGGCTACACCTTC	CASREAVGYTF
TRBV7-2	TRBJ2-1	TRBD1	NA	TGTGCCAGCAGCATCGGACAGGGAGCTTACAATGAGCAGTTCTTC	CASSIGQGAYNEQFF
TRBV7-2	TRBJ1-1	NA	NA	TGTGCCAGCAGCTTAGTCGGAGGAGGGTCTACTGAAGCTTTCTTT	CASSLVGGGSTEAFF
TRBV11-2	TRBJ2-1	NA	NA	TGTGCCAGCAGCTTAATTGGGAACCCTTACAATGAGCAGTTCTTC	CASSLIGNPYNEQFF
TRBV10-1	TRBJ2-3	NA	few	TGCGCCAGCAGTGAGTCCAGGCTTTCGGATACGCAGTATTTT	CASSESRLSDTQYF
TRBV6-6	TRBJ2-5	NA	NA	TGTGCCAGCAGTTACAGCTCGACGGCAGGGAAGACCCAGTACTTC	CASSYSSTAGKTQYF
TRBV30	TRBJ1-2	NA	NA	TGTGCCTGGAGTATGGACGGAATCTCTGGCTACACCTTC	CAWSMDGISGYTF
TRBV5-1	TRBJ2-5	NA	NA	TGCGCCAGCAGCTTTGAGGGCCTAATTCAAGAGACCCAGTACTTC	CASSFEGLIQETQYF
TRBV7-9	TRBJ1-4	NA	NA	TGTGCCAGCAGCTTAGAGGGGGGCGCAAGGGAAAAACTGTTTTTT	CASSLEGGAREKLFF
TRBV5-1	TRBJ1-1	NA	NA	TGCGCCAGCAGCTTGGTGGCCGCATCCGGAGCTTTCTTT	CASSLVAASGAFF
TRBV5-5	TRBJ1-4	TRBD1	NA	TGTGCCAGCAGCACCCCGGGACAGGGCAATGAAAAACTGTTTTTT	CASSTPGQGNEKLFF
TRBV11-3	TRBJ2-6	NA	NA	TGTGCCAGCAGCGACAGAGCTTCTGGGGCCAACGTCCTGACTTTC	CASSDRASGANVLTF
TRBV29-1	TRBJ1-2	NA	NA	TGCAGCGTTCGGGGGGCAATTAACTATGGCTACACCTTC	CSVRGAINYGYTF
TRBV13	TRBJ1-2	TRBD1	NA	TGTGCCAGCAGCTCGGACAGGGGGCGCGGTGGCTACACCTTC	CASSSDRGRGGYTF
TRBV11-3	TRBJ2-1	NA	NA	TGTGCCAGCAGCTTAGATCTATACAATGAGCAGTTCTTC	CASSLDLYNEQFF
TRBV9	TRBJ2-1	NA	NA	TGTGCCAGCAGCGATCCCCCCCACCGACTCGCCGATGAGCAGTTCTTC	CASSDPPHRLADEQFF
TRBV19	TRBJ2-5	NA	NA	TGTGCCAGTAGTCAAGGGCAGGTCCCCCACCAAGAGACCCAGTACTTC	CASSQGQVPHQETQYF
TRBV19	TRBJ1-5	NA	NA	TGTGCCAGTACTGAGGGGCCATATAGCAATCAGCCCCAGCATTTT	CASTEGPYSNQPQHF
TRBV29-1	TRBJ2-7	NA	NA	TGCAGCGTTGCGTTCTACCTCACTACCTACGAGCAGTACTTC	CSVAFYLTTYEQYF
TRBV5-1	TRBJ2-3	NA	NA	TGCGCCAGCAGCTTGGGGGTAGCCGGCCGAACAGATACGCAGTATTTT	CASSLGVAGRTDTQYF
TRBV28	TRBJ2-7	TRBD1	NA	TGTGCCAGCAGGGCCAGGGGGCGCGGATACGAGCAGTACTTC	CASRARGRGYEQYF
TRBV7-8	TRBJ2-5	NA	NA	TGTGCCAGCAGCAATGACAGGTCAGGAGAGACCCAGTACTTC	CASSNDRSGETQYF